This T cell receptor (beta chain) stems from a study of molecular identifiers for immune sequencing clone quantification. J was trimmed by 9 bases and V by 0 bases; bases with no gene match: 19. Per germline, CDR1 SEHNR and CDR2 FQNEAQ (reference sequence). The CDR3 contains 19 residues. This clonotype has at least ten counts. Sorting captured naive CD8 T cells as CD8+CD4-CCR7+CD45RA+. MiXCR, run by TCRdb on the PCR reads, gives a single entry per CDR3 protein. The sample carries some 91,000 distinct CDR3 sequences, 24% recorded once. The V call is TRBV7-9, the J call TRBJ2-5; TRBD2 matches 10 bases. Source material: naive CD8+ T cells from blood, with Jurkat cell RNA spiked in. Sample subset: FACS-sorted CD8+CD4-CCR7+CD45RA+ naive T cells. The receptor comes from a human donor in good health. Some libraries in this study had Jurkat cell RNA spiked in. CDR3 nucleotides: TGTGCCAGCAGCTTAGCCGCAGGCTCAGGGACTAGCGAGGTCGGGGCCCAGTACTTC. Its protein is CASSLAAGSGTSEVGAQYF.